The entry below describes one TCR beta chain. Its target is not known. The CDR3 covers 14 residues. From germline, CDR1 is LNHNV and CDR2 YYDKDF (reference sequence). Between the trimmed V and J ends, which lost 7 bases and 7 bases, there was a span of 17 bases. The data derive from a study of CD8+ T cells in alopecia areata. Background on the study: For the treated group, dosing was oral tofacitinib at 5 to 10 mg twice daily.

Extracted RNA was reverse transcribed, and the resulting cDNA served as sequencing template. Profiled with immunoSEQ multiplex PCR; TCRdb holds only in-frame clones, not every one. In the table there are 190,000 or so clones, 58% of which are singletons. Treatment given: oral pan-JAK inhibitor, 5-10 mg twice daily. Study observations and caveats: The study found that many expanded lesional clones persisted in scalp and blood during tofacitinib. Possibly because of HLA-related factors, TCR sharing was less clear across patients than in mice. Within the top 100, expanded CD8+ clones significantly decreased with tofacitinib, as did scalp clonality.

The receptor was isolated from a human donor with alopecia areata. V is TRBV15 and J is TRBJ2-1; TRBD2 might be the D (5 bases). Sequencing was performed on CD4+ T cells sorted from blood, taken at week 24, from a patient treated with tofacitinib. DNA of the CDR3: TGTGCCACCATCGCCGGGAAGAAGGCTAATGAGCAGTTCTTC. Translated: CATIAGKKANEQFF.